Many counts were recorded for the clone carrying this T cell receptor (beta chain). The antigen is undetermined. Time point of the sample: persistent/refractory GD, antithyroid drugs over 5 years with positive TRAb. PBMC-extracted RNA yielded the TCR library. This sample was taken from a study of regulatory T cells in long-lasting Graves disease. General study results and limits: TRBV28 was favored in persistent disease, as were TRBJ1-2 and TRBJ2-5.

The CDR3 length is 15 residues. With V trimmed by 5 bases and J by 4 bases, 6 bases remained unmatched. The V gene's germline CDR1 is SGHTA and CDR2 FQGNSA. Arm-PCR of CDR3 regions and iRepertoire HTBI primers were used to build TCR beta libraries. One entry per CDR3 protein results from TCRdb running MiXCR on the multiplex PCR reads. The table records about 340,000 distinct CDR3 sequences, about 20% of them present only once. The V and J genes are TRBV7-2 and TRBJ2-7; 12 positions agree with TRBD2. The sequencing used peripheral blood mononuclear cells (PBMCs), collected when the disease was refractory, from a patient treated with antithyroid drugs. The source of this sequence is a female donor with Graves disease. CDR3 in DNA: TGTGCCAGCAGCCCCCGGACTAGCGGGGTTTACGAGCAGTACTTC. As protein: CASSPRTSGVYEQYF.